The T cell receptor (beta chain) described here comes from a study of long-term antiretroviral therapy in people with HIV. The study's findings and limits: Repertoires from HIV showed CDR3 length ranges narrower than those of controls. Every time point showed a repertoire led by clones expanded before ART.

The CDR3 consists of 15 residues. Germline lookup yields CDR1 MNHEY and CDR2 SMNVEV (reference sequence). V lost 2 bases, J lost 1 base, and 11 bases lay in between. Regarding this clone: Its antigen is undetermined.

United States facilities provided treatment to all participants with HIV. At the survey level, the v3.0 immunoSEQ assay was run. Produced via immunoSEQ multiplex PCR; TCRdb's table is partial and in-frame only. The sample yields under 45,000 clones, around 86% seen once. This rearrangement joins TRBV27 to TRBJ1-1; D not certain. Sequencing used unsorted PBMCs, obtained 1 year after starting antiretroviral therapy. This TCR derives from a man younger than 35 with HIV. DNA for the CDR3: TGTGCCAGCAGTTTAGTGGTCGGATGGAACACTGAAGCTTTCTTT. Amino acids: CASSLVVGWNTEAFF.